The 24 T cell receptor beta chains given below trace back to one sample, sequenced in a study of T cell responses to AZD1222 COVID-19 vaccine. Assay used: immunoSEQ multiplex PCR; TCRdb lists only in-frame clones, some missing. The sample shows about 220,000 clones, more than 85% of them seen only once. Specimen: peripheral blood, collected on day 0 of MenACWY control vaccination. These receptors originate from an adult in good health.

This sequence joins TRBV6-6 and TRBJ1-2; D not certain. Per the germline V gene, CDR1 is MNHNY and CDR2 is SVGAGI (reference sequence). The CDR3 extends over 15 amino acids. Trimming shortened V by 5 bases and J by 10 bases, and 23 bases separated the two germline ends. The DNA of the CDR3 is TGTGCCAGCAGTCCCTTTCCTCCAGGCGCAAACCCCTACACCTTC. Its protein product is CASSPFPPGANPYTF.

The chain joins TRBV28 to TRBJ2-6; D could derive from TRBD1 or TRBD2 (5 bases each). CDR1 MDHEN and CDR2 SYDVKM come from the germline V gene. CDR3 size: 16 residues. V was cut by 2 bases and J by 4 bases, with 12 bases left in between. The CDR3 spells CASSLPGTRGANVLTF. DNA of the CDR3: TGTGCCAGCAGTTTACCAGGGACGAGAGGGGCCAACGTCCTGACTTTC.

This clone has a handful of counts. The CDR3 region has the DNA TGTGCCTGGAAAACATCCGATCAACATTACGAGCAGTACTTC. Translated: CAWKTSDQHYEQYF. This chain joins TRBV30 and TRBJ2-7; D gene unclear. V was clipped by 4 bases and J by 4 bases, with 17 bases between them. The CDR3 loop spans 14 amino acids. CDR1 is GTSNPN and CDR2 is SVGIG in the germline V gene (reference sequence).

CDR3 sequence reads: CASSLSGRNTEAFF. The CDR3 bases are TGCGCCAGCAGCTTGTCGGGCAGGAACACTGAAGCTTTCTTT. V is TRBV5-1 and J is TRBJ1-1; D remains ambiguous. Germline CDR1 reads SGHRS; CDR2 reads YFSETQ. The V end was cut by 1 base, the J end by 1 base, with 8 bases between. The CDR3 covers 14 residues.

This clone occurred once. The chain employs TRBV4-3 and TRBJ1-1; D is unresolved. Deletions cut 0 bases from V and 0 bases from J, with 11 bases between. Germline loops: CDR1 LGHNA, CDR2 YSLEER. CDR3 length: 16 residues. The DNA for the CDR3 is TGCGCCAGCAGCCAAGATCGGAGGCCGCTGAACACTGAAGCTTTCTTT. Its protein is CASSQDRRPLNTEAFF.

CDR3 in DNA: TGTGCCAGCAGTGGAGGGGGGAGTCAGCCCCAGCATTTT. It encodes CASSGGGSQPQHF. The chain uses TRBV12-3 or TRBV12-4 and TRBJ1-5, with D tentatively TRBD1 (6 bases). This CDR3 has 13 residues. V lost 5 bases and J lost 6, with 11 bases in between.

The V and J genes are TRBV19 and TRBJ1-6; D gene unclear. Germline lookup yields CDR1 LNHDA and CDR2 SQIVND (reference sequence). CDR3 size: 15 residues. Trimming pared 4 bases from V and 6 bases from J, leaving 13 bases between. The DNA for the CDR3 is TGTGCCAGTAGTAATGGAGTAATTACTAATTCACCCCTCCACTTT. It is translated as CASSNGVITNSPLHF.

The CDR3 protein is CASRLASARNQPQHF. CDR3 DNA: TGTGCCAGCAGACTCGCCTCGGCCCGCAATCAGCCCCAGCATTTT. The chain uses TRBV6-5 and TRBJ1-5; D not certain. The CDR3 contains 15 residues. The germline V and J ends were trimmed by 6 bases and 2 bases, with 14 bases remaining between them. Germline CDR1 is MNHEY and CDR2 is SVGAGI.

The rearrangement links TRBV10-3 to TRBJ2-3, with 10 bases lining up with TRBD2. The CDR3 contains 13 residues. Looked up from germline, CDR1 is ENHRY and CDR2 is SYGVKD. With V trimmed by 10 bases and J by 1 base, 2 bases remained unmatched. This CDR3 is CATGLAGTDTQYF. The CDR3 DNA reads TGTGCCACCGGACTAGCGGGCACAGATACGCAGTATTTT.

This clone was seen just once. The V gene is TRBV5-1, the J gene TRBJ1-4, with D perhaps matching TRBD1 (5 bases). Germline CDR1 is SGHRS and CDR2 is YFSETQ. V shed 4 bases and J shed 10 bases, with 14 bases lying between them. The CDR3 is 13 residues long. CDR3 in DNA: TGCGCCAGCAGCCCGGGACTCCTGGCAAAACTGTTTTTT. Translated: CASSPGLLAKLFF.

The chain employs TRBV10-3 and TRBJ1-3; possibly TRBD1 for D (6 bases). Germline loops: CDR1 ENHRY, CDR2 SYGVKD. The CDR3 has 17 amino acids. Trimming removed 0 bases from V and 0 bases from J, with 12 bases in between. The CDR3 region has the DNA TGTGCCATCAGTGAGTCGGGGGCCAGGGGCTCTGGAAACACCATATATTTT. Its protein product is CAISESGARGSGNTIYF.

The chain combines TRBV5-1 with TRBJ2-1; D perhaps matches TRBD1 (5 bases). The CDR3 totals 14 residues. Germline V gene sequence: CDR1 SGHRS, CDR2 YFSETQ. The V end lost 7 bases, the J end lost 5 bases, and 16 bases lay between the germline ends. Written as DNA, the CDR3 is TGCGCCAGCTCCCCCCTGGCCAGGGACAATGAGCAGTTCTTC. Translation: CASSPLARDNEQFF.

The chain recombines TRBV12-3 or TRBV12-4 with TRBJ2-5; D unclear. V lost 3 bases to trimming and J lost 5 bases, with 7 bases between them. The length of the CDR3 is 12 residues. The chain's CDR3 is CASSLGSETQYF. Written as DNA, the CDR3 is TGTGCCAGCAGTTTGGGTAGTGAGACCCAGTACTTC.

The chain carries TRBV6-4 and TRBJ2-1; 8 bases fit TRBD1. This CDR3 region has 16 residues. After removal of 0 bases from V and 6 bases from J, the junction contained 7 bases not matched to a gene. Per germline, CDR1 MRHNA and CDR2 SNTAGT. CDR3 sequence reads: CASSDSEFTGGNEQFF. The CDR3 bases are TGTGCCAGCAGTGACTCGGAGTTCACAGGGGGCAATGAGCAGTTCTTC.

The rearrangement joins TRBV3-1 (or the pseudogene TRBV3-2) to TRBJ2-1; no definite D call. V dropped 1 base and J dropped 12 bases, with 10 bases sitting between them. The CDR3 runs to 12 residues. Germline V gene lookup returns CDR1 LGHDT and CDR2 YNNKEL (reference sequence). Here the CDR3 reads CASSQASMAQFF. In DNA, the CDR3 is TGTGCCAGCAGCCAAGCCTCCATGGCGCAGTTCTTC.

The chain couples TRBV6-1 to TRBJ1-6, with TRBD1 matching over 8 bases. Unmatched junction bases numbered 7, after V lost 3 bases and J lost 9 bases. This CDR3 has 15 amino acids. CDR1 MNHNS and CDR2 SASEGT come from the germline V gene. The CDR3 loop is CASSEETGEVSPLHF. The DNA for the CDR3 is TGTGCCAGCAGTGAGGAGACAGGGGAAGTTTCACCCCTCCACTTT.

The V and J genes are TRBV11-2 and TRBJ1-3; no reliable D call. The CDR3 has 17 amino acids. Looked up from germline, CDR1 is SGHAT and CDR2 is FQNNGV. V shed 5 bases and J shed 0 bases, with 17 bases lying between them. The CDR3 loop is CASSITDRSYSGNTIYF. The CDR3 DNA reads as TGTGCCAGCAGCATTACGGACCGCTCCTACTCTGGAAACACCATATATTTT.

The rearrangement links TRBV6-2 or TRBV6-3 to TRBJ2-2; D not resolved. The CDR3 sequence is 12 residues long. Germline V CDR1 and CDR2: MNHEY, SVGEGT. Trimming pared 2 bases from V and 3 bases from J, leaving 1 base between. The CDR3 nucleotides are TGTGCCAGCAGTTACGACACCGGGGAGCTGTTTTTT. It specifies CASSYDTGELFF.

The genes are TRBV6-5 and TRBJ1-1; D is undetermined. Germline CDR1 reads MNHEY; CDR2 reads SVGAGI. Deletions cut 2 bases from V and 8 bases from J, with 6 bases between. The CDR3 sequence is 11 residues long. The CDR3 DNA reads TGTGCCAGCAGTTACCTAGGAGAAGCTTTCTTT. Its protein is CASSYLGEAFF.

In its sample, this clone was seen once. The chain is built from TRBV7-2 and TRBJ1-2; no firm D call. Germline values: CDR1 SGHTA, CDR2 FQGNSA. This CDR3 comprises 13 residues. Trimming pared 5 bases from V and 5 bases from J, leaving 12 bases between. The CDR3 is CASSIDGAYGYTF. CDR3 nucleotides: TGTGCCAGCAGCATCGACGGAGCTTATGGCTACACCTTC.

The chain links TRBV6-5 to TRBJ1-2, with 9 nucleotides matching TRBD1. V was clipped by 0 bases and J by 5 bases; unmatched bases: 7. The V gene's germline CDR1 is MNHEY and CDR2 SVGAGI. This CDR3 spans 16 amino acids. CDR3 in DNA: TGTGCCAGCAGTTACTCTGAGGGACAGGGAACTTATGGCTACACCTTC. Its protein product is CASSYSEGQGTYGYTF.

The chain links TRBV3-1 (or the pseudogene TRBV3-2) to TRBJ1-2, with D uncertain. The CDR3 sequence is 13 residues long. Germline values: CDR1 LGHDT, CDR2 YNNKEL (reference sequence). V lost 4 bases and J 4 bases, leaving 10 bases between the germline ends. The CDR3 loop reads CASSPSTAYGYTF. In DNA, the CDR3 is TGTGCCAGCAGCCCGAGCACGGCCTATGGCTACACCTTC.

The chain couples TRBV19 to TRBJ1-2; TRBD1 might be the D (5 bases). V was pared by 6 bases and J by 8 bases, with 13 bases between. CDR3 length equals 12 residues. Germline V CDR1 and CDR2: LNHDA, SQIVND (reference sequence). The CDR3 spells CASSPFRDGYTF. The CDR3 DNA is TGTGCCAGTAGCCCCTTCAGGGACGGCTACACCTTC.

For the CDR3, the DNA is TGCGCCAGCAGCCAAGATCGACAGCGGGCCCAAGCCCAGCATTTT. Its translation: CASSQDRQRAQAQHF. This chain connects TRBV4-3 to TRBJ1-5, with a weak D call TRBD1 (5 bases). CDR3 length equals 15 residues. Per germline, CDR1 LGHNA and CDR2 YSLEER. Trimming took 0 bases from V and 11 from J, leaving 17 bases between them.